The rows below give T cell receptor beta chains drawn from one sample of a study of patients and donors after allogeneic stem cell transplantation. TCRdb recomputed calls from the RT-PCR reads with MiXCR, one row per CDR3 protein. The data contain about a million distinct CDR3 sequences, over 15% of them singletons. Sample: blood, either unsorted or a sorted T cell fraction (not recorded which). The receptors stem from a human donor who was either an allogeneic HSCT recipient or a stem cell or donor lymphocyte infusion donor (not recorded which). It is not recorded whose cells these are; they may come from a transplant donor. The CDR3 runs from the conserved cysteine through the conserved F or W. Fields, in order: CDR3 protein, CDR3 DNA, V gene, J gene, clone size, D gene. The D gene is left open where the match is weak. A row's size may be missing; if present it is once, few, many or a size class.

CASSLVWKRGPQETQYF	TGTGCCAGCAGCTTAGTTTGGAAGAGGGGGCCTCAAGAGACCCAGTACTTC	TRBV7-9	TRBJ2-5	few	TRBD1
CASSLDQKGGDRAYEQYF	TGCGCCAGCAGCTTGGATCAGAAGGGGGGGGACAGGGCCTACGAGCAGTACTTC	TRBV5-1	TRBJ2-7	few	TRBD1
CASSGSGTKNTGELFF	TGTGCCAGCAGTGGTTCGGGGACTAAGAACACCGGGGAGCTGTTTTTT	TRBV2	TRBJ2-2	NA	TRBD2
CAISDLWTVEAFF	TGTGCCATCAGTGATCTGTGGACAGTTGAAGCTTTCTTT	TRBV10-3	TRBJ1-1	few	NA
CSARDAGGRDEQFF	TGCAGTGCTAGAGATGCGGGGGGGCGCGATGAGCAGTTCTTC	TRBV20-1	TRBJ2-1	many	TRBD2
CSAFRGTF	TGCAGTGCTTTCAGGGGCACCTTC	TRBV20-1	TRBJ1-2	NA	NA
CASSVDRTSSYEQYF	TGTGCCAGCAGCGTAGACCGGACTAGCTCCTACGAGCAGTACTTC	TRBV9	TRBJ2-7	NA	TRBD2
CASSVGKGADTQYF	TGTGCCAGCAGTGTTGGGAAAGGGGCAGATACGCAGTATTTT	TRBV6-1	TRBJ2-3	NA	NA
CASSQTDRDDQPQHF	TGCGCCAGCAGCCAGACGGACAGGGACGATCAGCCCCAGCATTTT	TRBV4-3	TRBJ1-5	few	TRBD1
CASTSGGAAYEQYF	TGTGCCAGCACCTCGGGGGGGGCGGCCTACGAGCAGTACTTC	TRBV12-3/TRBV12-4	TRBJ2-7	NA	TRBD2
CASSDIPGVPTEAFF	TGCGCCAGCAGCGACATCCCAGGGGTCCCCACTGAAGCTTTCTTT	TRBV5-1	TRBJ1-1	NA	NA
CASSTLDRSQNEQYF	TGTGCCAGCAGCACCCTTGACAGGTCTCAAAACGAGCAGTACTTC	TRBV7-9	TRBJ2-7	few	NA
CASSPINSGALHF	TGTGCCAGCAGTCCCATAAACTCTGGGGCCCTCCACTTT	TRBV12-3/TRBV12-4	TRBJ1-6	few	NA
CASRPGLGSYEQYF	TGTGCCAGCAGACCGGGACTAGGTTCCTACGAGCAGTACTTC	TRBV12-3/TRBV12-4	TRBJ2-7	few	TRBD2
CASSASGGSTDTQYF	TGTGCCAGCAGCGCTAGCGGGGGAAGCACAGATACGCAGTATTTT	TRBV9	TRBJ2-3	NA	TRBD2
CASSYKGLGDDYTF	TGTGCCAGCAGTTACAAGGGACTGGGAGATGACTACACCTTC	TRBV6-5	TRBJ1-2	once	NA
CASSVTGGKNTEAFF	TGTGCCAGCAGCGTGACAGGGGGTAAGAACACTGAAGCTTTCTTT	TRBV9	TRBJ1-1	NA	TRBD1
CSGNRALGFDEQFF	TGCAGCGGCAACAGGGCCTTGGGGTTCGATGAGCAGTTCTTC	TRBV29-1	TRBJ2-1	few	NA
CASSLGRAFTGELFF	TGCGCCAGCAGCCTTGGAAGGGCCTTTACCGGGGAGCTGTTTTTT	TRBV5-1	TRBJ2-2	many	NA
CASSWRAGNTEAFF	TGTGCCAGCAGCTGGCGGGCCGGGAACACTGAAGCTTTCTTT	TRBV5-4	TRBJ1-1	few	NA
CASSLRTGTSYEQYF	TGCGCCAGCAGCCTACGGACAGGGACCTCCTACGAGCAGTACTTC	TRBV5-1	TRBJ2-7	NA	TRBD1
CASLPRTGMGTEAFF	TGTGCCAGCTTACCACGTACAGGGATGGGCACTGAAGCTTTCTTT	TRBV18	TRBJ1-1	NA	NA
CASSLELAGAVQYF	TGTGCCAGCAGCTTGGAACTAGCGGGAGCTGTGCAGTATTTT	TRBV5-6	TRBJ2-3	NA	TRBD2
CSARDLRLAGGPSTDTQYF	TGCAGTGCTAGAGATCTTCGACTAGCGGGGGGCCCTAGCACAGATACGCAGTATTTT	TRBV20-1	TRBJ2-3	NA	TRBD2
CASTASGDSQPQHF	TGTGCCAGCACCGCTTCAGGGGATAGCCAGCCCCAGCATTTT	TRBV6-1	TRBJ1-5	NA	NA
CASSLRTGFDYEQYF	TGTGCCAGCAGCTTGAGGACAGGGTTCGATTACGAGCAGTACTTC	TRBV7-9	TRBJ2-7	NA	TRBD1
CSARDRPHRGNTGELFF	TGCAGTGCTAGAGATCGGCCCCACAGGGGGAACACCGGGGAGCTGTTTTTT	TRBV20-1	TRBJ2-2	few	TRBD1